A selection of T cell receptor beta chains follows, all from one sample in a study of spatial heterogeneity in lung cancer. From the 5' RACE reads, TCRdb called clonotypes with MiXCR, one entry per CDR3 protein. Here the sample spans about 15,000 distinct CDR3 sequences, 7% to 9% being singletons. The specimen was PBMCs, collected at surgery. These receptors all come from a female donor with early-stage non-small cell lung cancer. The CDR3 runs from the conserved cysteine through the conserved F or W. A D gene is named only where the DNA matches it firmly. Not every row has a clone size; where given, it reads once, few, many or a size class.

d_gene	v_gene	abundance	j_gene	CDR3nt	CDR3aa
TRBD2	TRBV5-1	many	TRBJ2-4	TGCGCCAGCAGCTTGAAACTAGCGGGTTCCGAGGACATTCAGTACTTC	CASSLKLAGSEDIQYF
-	TRBV20-1	many	TRBJ1-4	TGCAGTGCTAGTAGGCAGGGTAATGAAAAACTGTTTTTT	CSASRQGNEKLFF
TRBD2	TRBV7-9	many	TRBJ2-3	TGTGCCAGCAGCCCCGTGGCCAGACTAGCGGGGGTGGCAGATACGCAGTATTTT	CASSPVARLAGVADTQYF
-	TRBV28	-	TRBJ1-6	TGTGCCAGCAGTCTAAGCTCCTATAATTCACCCCTCCACTTT	CASSLSSYNSPLHF
-	TRBV27	many	TRBJ1-1	TGTGCCAGCAGTATTACTGGACATTCTGAAGCTTTCTTT	CASSITGHSEAFF
-	TRBV7-9	many	TRBJ2-2	TGTGCCAGCAGTAATGGACGGACGAACACCGGGGAGCTGTTTTTT	CASSNGRTNTGELFF
-	TRBV5-1	many	TRBJ2-7	TGCGCCAGCAGCTTAACCCGCTACGAGCAGTACTTC	CASSLTRYEQYF
-	TRBV6-5	many	TRBJ2-2	TGTGCCAGCAGTTACTCTACGTTCACCGGGGAGCTGTTTTTT	CASSYSTFTGELFF
TRBD1	TRBV24-1	many	TRBJ1-2	TGTGCCACTAACAGGGGGGACTCGTCGGACTATGGCTACACCTTC	CATNRGDSSDYGYTF
-	TRBV9	medium-sized	TRBJ2-3	TGTGCCAGCAGCGTTTCTCCAGGGTACAGCACAGATACGCAGTATTTT	CASSVSPGYSTDTQYF
-	TRBV12-5	few	TRBJ1-2	TGTGCTAGTGGTTTGTGGGGTCCCTATGGCTACACCTTC	CASGLWGPYGYTF
-	TRBV30	many	TRBJ1-2	TGTGCCTGGGTAGGACAGACACTAAACTATGGCTACACCTTC	CAWVGQTLNYGYTF
TRBD2	TRBV5-1	many	TRBJ2-1	TGCGCCAGCAGCCCGGGACTAGCGGGGGGCTACTCCTACAATGAGCAGTTCTTC	CASSPGLAGGYSYNEQFF
-	TRBV7-3	many	TRBJ2-2	TGTGCCAGCAGCTTGGGGCCCTCATCCGGGGAGCTGTTTTTT	CASSLGPSSGELFF
TRBD1	TRBV5-8	many	TRBJ2-1	TGTGCCAGCAGCCTGTGGGACAGGGGGGATCGACGGGATGAGCAGTTCTTC	CASSLWDRGDRRDEQFF
-	TRBV5-1	few	TRBJ2-5	TGCGCCAGCAGCCCGGACGCCCCTCTTGAGACCCAGTACTTC	CASSPDAPLETQYF
TRBD2	TRBV11-2	many	TRBJ2-7	TGTGCCAGCAGCGGGACTAGCGGGGGGGTCTACGAGCAGTACTTC	CASSGTSGGVYEQYF
-	TRBV20-1	few	TRBJ1-2	TGCAGTGCTAGAGAGGAGATTAACTATGGCTACACCTTC	CSAREEINYGYTF
-	TRBV6-1	-	TRBJ1-1	TGTGCCAGCAGTGAAACAGTGAACACTGAAGCTTTCTTT	CASSETVNTEAFF
-	TRBV7-2	many	TRBJ2-3	TGTGCCAGCAGCTTAGGGGGTCAGGGGACAGATACGCAGTATTTT	CASSLGGQGTDTQYF
-	TRBV5-1	large	TRBJ2-7	TGCGCCAGCAGCTTGTCGGCAGGGAGGAACGAGCAGTACTTC	CASSLSAGRNEQYF
TRBD1	TRBV19	many	TRBJ2-7	TGTGCCAGTAGCCCCCGGACAGGGATACCCTACGAGCAGTACTTC	CASSPRTGIPYEQYF
TRBD2	TRBV4-3	many	TRBJ2-1	TGCGCCAGCAGCCATCTTAGCGGGTCGGAAGAGCAGTTCTTC	CASSHLSGSEEQFF
-	TRBV19	many	TRBJ2-3	TGTGCCAGTGTGGGGTTTAATCACGGGGCAGATACGCAGTATTTT	CASVGFNHGADTQYF
-	TRBV3-1	few	TRBJ2-3	TGTGCCAGCAGCCAAGTTTGGCAGGGGTTCACAGATACGCAGTATTTT	CASSQVWQGFTDTQYF
-	TRBV5-1	-	TRBJ2-7	TGCGCCAGCAGCTCACAGGGTCCCTACGAGCAGTACTTC	CASSSQGPYEQYF
-	TRBV7-2	many	TRBJ1-1	TGTGCCAGCAGCTTATTCCCTCATACTGAAGCTTTCTTT	CASSLFPHTEAFF
TRBD1	TRBV18	few	TRBJ1-2	TGTGCCAGCTCACCTACTGTCCGGGACAGCAGCCTTCCGGACTATGGCTACACCTTC	CASSPTVRDSSLPDYGYTF
-	TRBV11-1	many	TRBJ2-1	TGTGCCAGCAGCTTAGTCCAGGGCCACAACAATGAGCAGTTCTTC	CASSLVQGHNNEQFF
TRBD1	TRBV20-1	many	TRBJ1-5	TGCAGTGCTATAACAGGGGGACGGGCGGGTAGCAATCAGCCCCAGCATTTT	CSAITGGRAGSNQPQHF
TRBD1	TRBV6-6	many	TRBJ1-6	TGTGCCAGCAGGGATGGGACAGACTATAATTCACCCCTCCACTTT	CASRDGTDYNSPLHF
-	TRBV5-6	medium-sized	TRBJ2-6	TGTGCCAGCAGAGTCAGGGGGGCTGGGGCCAACGTCCTGACTTTC	CASRVRGAGANVLTF
-	TRBV4-2	many	TRBJ2-1	TGTGCCAGCAGCCAACAGGGCCCATACAATGAGCAGTTCTTC	CASSQQGPYNEQFF
-	TRBV11-1	-	TRBJ2-1	TGTGCCAGCAGGCAAGCGGCGTACAATGAGCAGTTCTTC	CASRQAAYNEQFF
-	TRBV20-1	medium-sized	TRBJ1-1	TGCAGTGCTAGAGATCGGGGAAACACTGAAGCTTTCTTT	CSARDRGNTEAFF